These 12 T cell receptor beta chains came from one sample sequenced in a study of T cell responses to AZD1222 COVID-19 vaccine. The repertoire was sequenced with immunoSEQ multiplex PCR; TCRdb's copy has only in-frame clones and lacks some. The sample yields some 160,000 clones, more than 85% seen once. The sequencing used peripheral blood, collected on day 0 of AZD1222 vaccination. Receptors originate from an adult in good health.

This rearrangement joins TRBV6-2 or TRBV6-3 to TRBJ2-7, with TRBD2 identical over 9 bases. Germline V gene data show CDR1 as MNHEY and CDR2 as SVGEGT. Trimming removed 1 base from V and 7 bases from J; junction bases left unmatched: 8. The CDR3 has 15 amino acids. The CDR3 region is CASSYWAGGRLEQYF. CDR3 bases: TGTGCCAGCAGTTACTGGGCGGGAGGGAGGCTTGAGCAGTACTTC.

J is TRBJ1-2 and V is TRBV7-2; possibly TRBD1 for D (5 bases). The germline V and J ends were trimmed by 5 bases and 4 bases, with 17 bases remaining between them. In germline, CDR1 is SGHTA, CDR2 FQGNSA. This CDR3 has 15 residues. The chain's CDR3 is CASSLKGEASYGYTF. CDR3 coding DNA: TGTGCCAGCAGCCTCAAAGGGGAAGCGAGCTATGGCTACACCTTC.

The chain is built from TRBV18 and TRBJ2-1, with 7 bases that match TRBD2. The V and J ends lost 3 bases and 6 bases, in that order; junction bases with no gene match: 8. This CDR3 is 15 amino acids long. CDR1 KGHSH and CDR2 LQKENI come from the germline V gene. The CDR3 nucleotides are TGTGCCAGCTCACCGGAAAGGACTAGACCCAATGAGCAGTTCTTC. Translated: CASSPERTRPNEQFF.

J is TRBJ1-2 and V is TRBV12-5; possibly TRBD1 for D (6 bases). The ends were cut back, 2 bases at V and 8 bases at J, with 18 bases in the middle. Germline CDR1 and CDR2: LGHNT and FRNRAP. The CDR3 consists of 15 residues. The CDR3 reads CASGLPLGGLGGYTF. The CDR3 nucleotides read TGTGCTAGTGGTTTGCCCCTTGGGGGCCTGGGCGGCTACACCTTC.

The gene calls are TRBV2 and TRBJ2-1; unclear D gene. Germline CDR1 is SNHLY and CDR2 is FYNNEI. Trimming stripped 3 bases from V and 5 bases from J, with 8 bases between. CDR3 length: 13 residues. CDR3 residues: CASSDYTDNEQFF. Written as DNA, the CDR3 is TGTGCCAGCAGTGATTATACGGACAATGAGCAGTTCTTC.

The chain has TRBV7-8 and TRBJ2-2; a possible D gene is TRBD2 (5 bases). The CDR3 extends over 15 amino acids. Trimming left V 4 bases short and J 1 base short, with 10 bases between. Germline V gene data show CDR1 as SGHVS and CDR2 as FQNEAQ. The DNA for the CDR3 is TGTGCCAGCAGCTCCCTCGGGGAGAACACCGGGGAGCTGTTTTTT. Its translation: CASSSLGENTGELFF.

The rearrangement links TRBV7-2 to TRBJ1-1, with D possibly matching TRBD1 (5 bases). With 4 bases removed from V and 0 bases from J, the gap between germline ends came to 24 bases. This CDR3 has 19 amino acids. Germline loops: CDR1 SGHTA, CDR2 FQGNSA. Here the CDR3 reads CASSSRWFGGGGMNTEAFF. CDR3 DNA sequence: TGTGCCAGCAGCTCTAGATGGTTCGGGGGTGGCGGGATGAACACTGAAGCTTTCTTT.

The gene calls are TRBV4-3 and TRBJ1-6, with D unresolved. Germline V lookup: CDR1 LGHNA, CDR2 YSLEER. The CDR3 spans 14 residues. Trimming took off 0 bases at V and 9 bases at J, with 9 bases between the two ends. The DNA of the CDR3 is TGCGCCAGCAGCCAAGATACCGGCCCTTCACCCCTCCACTTT. It codes for CASSQDTGPSPLHF.

The chain recombines TRBV5-1 with TRBJ2-1; 10 positions agree with TRBD2. This CDR3 region has 16 residues. Germline assignment: CDR1 SGHRS and CDR2 YFSETQ. With V trimmed by 4 bases and J by 3 bases, 7 bases remained unmatched. CDR3 loop: CASSLTSGINYNEQFF. In nucleotides, the CDR3 is TGCGCCAGCAGCCTAACTAGCGGGATTAACTACAATGAGCAGTTCTTC.

The chain links TRBV28 to TRBJ2-3, with TRBD2 matching over 9 bases. Germline V gene data show CDR1 as MDHEN and CDR2 as SYDVKM. V dropped 5 bases and J dropped 1; count of bases not matched to a gene: 10. The CDR3 is 17 residues long. The CDR3 here is CASSTKREEVGTDTQYF. The CDR3 coding sequence is TGTGCCAGCAGTACTAAGCGGGAGGAGGTGGGCACAGATACGCAGTATTTT. The entire variable domain, with the rest obtained from reference TRBV28 and TRBJ2-3, is as follows: DVKVTQSSRYLVKRTGEKVFLECVQDMDHENMFWYRQDPGLGLRLIYFSYDVKMKEKGDIPEGYSVSREKKERFSLILESASTNQTSMYLCASSTKREEVGTDTQYFGPGTRLTVL.

This clone was recorded only once. The V call is TRBV5-1, the J call TRBJ1-4; D ambiguous. Per germline, CDR1 SGHRS and CDR2 YFSETQ. The V gene lost 6 bases and the J gene lost 5 bases, with 14 bases spanning the gap. The CDR3 loop spans 14 amino acids. CDR3 region: CASTYGEENEKLFF. The CDR3 bases are TGCGCCAGCACCTACGGGGAGGAGAATGAAAAACTGTTTTTT.

V and J are TRBV7-2 and TRBJ2-7; 11 bases fit TRBD2. CDR1 and CDR2 (germline): SGHTA, FQGNSA. With 7 bases clipped from V and 4 bases from J, the junction kept 3 bases outside the gene matches. The CDR3 consists of 13 residues. The CDR3 loop reads CASTRTSGYEQYF. DNA for the CDR3: TGTGCCAGCACAAGGACTAGCGGGTACGAGCAGTACTTC.